The next 28 T cell receptor beta chains were all read from a single sample in a study of blood T cell repertoires in COVID-19. Here immunoSEQ multiplex PCR was the method, and the copy in TCRdb shows in-frame clones only, minus some. The data contain just under 45,000 clones, 75% to 90% of them singletons. The specimen sequenced was peripheral blood. The receptors come from a middle-aged woman with acute or convalescent COVID-19.

V is TRBV6-5 and J is TRBJ2-7; D remains unclear. The length of the CDR3 is 14 residues. V lost 0 bases and J 3 bases, leaving 9 bases between the germline ends. Germline CDR1 and CDR2: MNHEY and SVGAGI. Here the CDR3 reads CASSYSTAVYEQYF. CDR3 nucleotide sequence: TGTGCCAGCAGTTACTCGACTGCGGTCTACGAGCAGTACTTC.

The genes are TRBV5-6 and TRBJ2-7; D possibly corresponds to TRBD2 (5 bases). Deletions cut 4 bases from V and 1 base from J, with 9 bases between. CDR1 is SGHDT and CDR2 is YYEEEE in the germline V gene. The CDR3 covers 13 residues. The CDR3 reads CASSPGESYEQYF. The CDR3 nucleotides are TGTGCCAGCAGCCCCGGGGAGTCCTACGAGCAGTACTTC.

V usage is TRBV5-1 and J usage is TRBJ2-7, with D possibly being TRBD2 (6 bases). From germline, CDR1 is SGHRS and CDR2 YFSETQ. The V gene lost 1 base and the J gene lost 4 bases, with 15 bases spanning the gap. The CDR3 totals 15 residues. CDR3 nucleotides: TGCGCCAGCAGCTTGCAAACGGGGGTAAATTACGAGCAGTACTTC. Encoded protein: CASSLQTGVNYEQYF.

This chain uses TRBV5-1 with TRBJ2-7; 8 positions match TRBD1. The CDR3 length is 16 residues. Germline assignment: CDR1 SGHRS and CDR2 YFSETQ. V dropped 1 base and J dropped 7; count of bases not matched to a gene: 13. CDR3 bases: TGCGCCAGCAGCTTGACCCCGGGACAGGCCATGAGTGAGCAGTACTTC. Translating it yields CASSLTPGQAMSEQYF.

The V and J genes are TRBV18 and TRBJ2-1, with 8 nucleotides matching TRBD1. This CDR3 has 17 residues. The germline gives CDR1 KGHSH, CDR2 LQKENI. J lost 3 bases, V lost 0 bases, and 7 bases had no gene match. The CDR3 nucleotides read TGTGCCAGCTCACCACCGAAAGGACAGGGAAACTACAATGAGCAGTTCTTC. This codes for CASSPPKGQGNYNEQFF.

The chain recombines TRBV4-1 with TRBJ2-7; D is undetermined. The germline gives CDR1 MGHRA, CDR2 YSYEKL. This CDR3 spans 15 amino acids. Trimming removed 1 base at V and 0 bases at J, with 10 bases between. The CDR3 region is CASSQVGQSSYEQYF. The CDR3 DNA reads TGCGCCAGCAGCCAAGTTGGGCAGAGCTCCTACGAGCAGTACTTC.

This sequence joins TRBV28 and TRBJ2-6; 7 positions match TRBD1. Trimming took 8 bases from V and 1 from J; bases not matched to a gene: 11. Germline assignment: CDR1 MDHEN and CDR2 SYDVKM. The CDR3 contains 17 residues. The CDR3 reads CASGLGDSGSGANVLTF. DNA of the CDR3: TGTGCCAGCGGCCTGGGGGACAGTGGTTCTGGGGCCAACGTCCTGACTTTC.

V and J are TRBV7-3 and TRBJ2-1; TRBD2 might be the D (5 bases). The CDR3 spans 13 residues. Germline CDR1 is SGHTA and CDR2 is FQGTGA. V gave up 4 bases and J gave up 7 bases, with 11 bases separating them. CDR3 loop: CASSSRRGNEQFF. The CDR3, as DNA: TGTGCCAGCAGCTCGCGTCGAGGGAATGAGCAGTTCTTC.

The chain carries TRBV9 and TRBJ1-3; 7 nucleotides align to TRBD1. The germline V gene has CDR1 SGDLS and CDR2 YYNGEE. CDR3 length equals 19 residues. The J segment lost 0 bases and the V segment lost 4 bases, leaving 16 bases of the junction unmatched. The DNA for the CDR3 is TGTGCCAGCAGCCGACGCCCTAGGACAGGTTTAAACTCTGGAAACACCATATATTTT. Its protein product is CASSRRPRTGLNSGNTIYF.

The rearrangement links TRBV28 to TRBJ2-7; D not resolved. The CDR3 sequence is 14 residues long. Trimming shortened V by 4 bases and J by 2 bases, and 12 bases separated the two germline ends. Germline CDR1 is MDHEN and CDR2 is SYDVKM. The CDR3 DNA reads TGTGCCAGCAGTTCCCCAGTGGCCCCCTACGAGCAGTACTTC. Protein: CASSSPVAPYEQYF.

This rearrangement joins TRBV27 to TRBJ2-2; D remains unclear. Germline V gene lookup returns CDR1 MNHEY and CDR2 SMNVEV (reference sequence). The length of the CDR3 is 11 residues. The V and J ends lost 6 bases and 5 bases respectively, with 4 bases between them. The CDR3 DNA is TGTGCCAGCAGCACAACCGGGGAGCTGTTTTTT. Translated: CASSTTGELFF.

This chain connects TRBV11-2 to TRBJ2-1, with D perhaps TRBD2 (7 bases). This CDR3 region has 18 residues. The V gene lost 4 bases and the J gene lost 6 bases, with 25 bases spanning the gap. The germline CDR1 and CDR2 sequences are SGHAT and FQNNGV. The CDR3 loop is CASSSLGGRGFYGNEQFF. In DNA, the CDR3 is TGTGCCAGCAGCTCCCTTGGGGGGAGGGGGTTTTACGGCAATGAGCAGTTCTTC.

This chain joins TRBV15 and TRBJ2-5; a possible D gene is TRBD1 (5 bases). Germline V lookup: CDR1 LNHNV, CDR2 YYDKDF (reference sequence). Trimming pared 3 bases from V and 2 bases from J, leaving 10 bases between. This CDR3 contains 14 residues. CDR3 loop: CATSSAGWQETQYF. The CDR3 coding sequence is TGTGCCACCAGCAGTGCAGGGTGGCAAGAGACCCAGTACTTC. Full variable domain (missing parts from reference TRBV15 and TRBJ2-5): DAMVIQNPRYQVTQFGKPVTLSCSQTLNHNVMYWYQQKSSQAPKLLFHYYDKDFNNEADTPDNFQSRRPNTSFCFLDIRSPGLGDTAMYLCATSSAGWQETQYFGPGTRLLVL.

The chain employs TRBV7-9 and TRBJ2-3, with D possibly TRBD1 on 5 matching bases. The CDR3 length is 17 residues. Germline CDR1 and CDR2: SEHNR and FQNEAQ (reference sequence). V was clipped by 1 base and J by 3 bases, with 17 bases between them. CDR3 protein: CASSLVFRVNGTDTQYF. DNA of the CDR3: TGTGCCAGCAGCTTAGTTTTCAGGGTAAATGGAACAGATACGCAGTATTTT. The full variable domain, in which reference TRBV7-9 and TRBJ2-3 provide the parts outside the CDR3, is DTGVSQNPRHKITKRGQNVTFRCDPISEHNRLYWYRQTLGQGPEFLTYFQNEAQLEKSRLLSDRFSAERPKGSFSTLEIQRTEQGDSAMYLCASSLVFRVNGTDTQYFGPGTRLTVL.

The chain employs TRBV7-3 and TRBJ2-5, with 8 positions matching TRBD2. CDR1 SGHTA and CDR2 FQGTGA come from the germline V gene. CDR3 length: 16 residues. The V segment lost 5 bases and the J segment 2 bases; nucleotides outside the gene matches: 10. The CDR3 sequence: CASSPNLGGAQETQYF. CDR3 nucleotides: TGTGCCAGCAGCCCAAACCTCGGGGGGGCACAAGAGACCCAGTACTTC.

This CDR3 reads CASSPPGLAVETQYF. CDR3 nucleotide sequence: TGTGCCAGCAGCCCACCGGGACTAGCTGTGGAGACCCAGTACTTC. This chain joins TRBV7-2 and TRBJ2-5; 9 bases line up with TRBD2. This CDR3 has 15 residues. Germline lookup yields CDR1 SGHTA and CDR2 FQGNSA. With 5 bases clipped from V and 5 bases from J, the junction kept 9 bases outside the gene matches.

This clone was found once. The rearrangement links TRBV7-6 to TRBJ1-6; 7 bases fit TRBD1. Germline V gene data show CDR1 as SGHVS and CDR2 as FNYEAQ. V gave up 5 bases and J gave up 8 bases; unmatched junction bases: 18. This CDR3 is built from 18 residues. The CDR3 is CASSLRDDRQGVYSPLHF. The CDR3, as DNA: TGTGCCAGCAGCCTCCGGGACGACCGACAGGGAGTCTATTCACCCCTCCACTTT.

This chain connects TRBV3-1 (or the pseudogene TRBV3-2) to TRBJ2-7, with D tentatively TRBD1 (5 bases). V gave up 4 bases and J gave up 1 base, with 8 bases separating them. From germline, CDR1 is LGHDT and CDR2 YNNKEL (reference sequence). The CDR3 is 13 residues long. CDR3 in amino acids: CASSPRESYEQYF. Here the CDR3 DNA reads TGTGCCAGCAGCCCCAGGGAATCCTACGAGCAGTACTTC.

In its sample, this clone was seen a few times. The chain joins TRBV12-3 or TRBV12-4 to TRBJ1-1; 7 nucleotides match TRBD1. The CDR3 sequence is 13 residues long. The ends lost 5 bases at V and 6 bases at J; junction bases unmatched: 6. CDR3 sequence reads: CASSPTGMPEAFF. CDR3 DNA: TGTGCCAGCAGTCCGACAGGGATGCCTGAAGCTTTCTTT.

The gene calls are TRBV7-9 and TRBJ2-3, with 7 positions matching TRBD2. In germline, CDR1 is SEHNR, CDR2 FQNEAQ (reference sequence). The CDR3 length is 16 residues. V was clipped by 1 base and J by 0 bases; unmatched bases: 4. CDR3 loop: CASSLGGSGSTDTQYF. CDR3 DNA: TGTGCCAGCAGCTTAGGTGGTAGCGGGAGCACAGATACGCAGTATTTT.

The chain uses TRBV5-6 and TRBJ2-2; D is unresolved. The germline V gene encodes CDR1 SGHDT and CDR2 YYEEEE. This CDR3 is built from 13 residues. V was cut by 2 bases and J by 8 bases, with 10 bases left in between. CDR3 in amino acids: CASSFGPGGELFF. CDR3 DNA: TGTGCCAGCAGCTTCGGCCCCGGGGGGGAGCTGTTTTTT. Full variable domain (remainder filled in from reference TRBV5-6 and TRBJ2-2): DAGVTQSPTHLIKTRGQQVTLRCSPKSGHDTVSWYQQALGQGPQFIFQYYEEEERQRGNFPDRFSGHQFPNYSSELNVNALLLGDSALYLCASSFGPGGELFFGEGSRLTVL.

V usage is TRBV11-2 and J usage is TRBJ2-1, with 8 bases lining up with TRBD1. CDR3 size: 16 residues. V shed 1 base and J 6 bases; nucleotides not matched to a gene: 8. Germline CDR1 and CDR2: SGHAT and FQNNGV. This chain's CDR3 is CASSLAPGQASNEQFF. DNA of the CDR3: TGTGCCAGCAGCTTAGCCCCGGGACAGGCTTCCAATGAGCAGTTCTTC.

V and J are TRBV27 and TRBJ2-1; a possible D gene is TRBD2 (5 bases). CDR1 and CDR2 from the germline V gene are MNHEY and SMNVEV (reference sequence). Trimming pared 5 bases from V and 3 bases from J, leaving 14 bases between. The CDR3 extends over 15 amino acids. DNA for the CDR3: TGTGCCAGCAGTCTCCCAGGCCGGGGCTACAATGAGCAGTTCTTC. It translates to CASSLPGRGYNEQFF.

This clone turned up a few times. The genes are TRBV20-1 and TRBJ2-7; TRBD2 might be the D (7 bases). This CDR3 has 15 residues. Trimming removed 3 bases from V and 5 bases from J, with 20 bases in between. Germline V CDR1 and CDR2: DFQATT, SNEGSKA (reference sequence). The CDR3 region is CSASGGGGNVNEQYF. The CDR3 nucleotides are TGCAGTGCTAGTGGGGGGGGCGGGAATGTTAACGAGCAGTACTTC.

This chain connects TRBV30 to TRBJ2-1; possible D gene TRBD1, 5 bases. Germline V gene lookup returns CDR1 GTSNPN and CDR2 SVGIG (reference sequence). Deletions cut 0 bases from V and 3 bases from J, with 9 bases between. CDR3 length equals 14 residues. The CDR3 DNA is TGTGCCTGGAGTGTAGCTAGGGGCTACAATGAGCAGTTCTTC. Translation gives CAWSVARGYNEQFF.

Note on this clone: Germline and junction disagree at one end, which may indicate a read error. V and J are TRBV7-7 and TRBJ2-5; 7 bases agree with TRBD1. The V gene's germline CDR1 is SSHAT and CDR2 FNYEAQ (reference sequence). This CDR3 contains 15 residues. CDR3 sequence: CASSLARGQQETQYF. The CDR3 bases are TGTGCTAGCAGCTTAGCGAGGGGACAGCAAGAGACCCAGTACTTC.

The V call is TRBV7-2, the J call TRBJ2-1; 7 bases agree with TRBD2. Germline CDR1 reads SGHTA; CDR2 reads FQGNSA. This CDR3 is 14 amino acids long. J gave up 3 bases and V 6 bases, and 5 bases lay outside the gene matches. CDR3 DNA sequence: TGTGCCAGCAGTTCTCGGGGGGACTACAATGAGCAGTTCTTC. It codes for CASSSRGDYNEQFF.

The chain joins TRBV7-8 to TRBJ1-4; TRBD1 aligns across 10 bases. CDR1 and CDR2 from the germline V gene are SGHVS and FQNEAQ. The CDR3 consists of 18 residues. The trim removed 3 bases at V and 3 bases at J, leaving 10 bases unmatched. The CDR3 reads CASSFRDRGRSANEKLFF. The CDR3 coding sequence is TGTGCCAGCAGCTTCCGGGACAGGGGAAGATCAGCTAATGAAAAACTGTTTTTT.